This T cell receptor (beta chain) was recorded in a study of T cells after yellow fever vaccination. Study-wide results and caveats: Post-booster reappearance was seen for most primary-vaccination clones (about 95% CD4, roughly 88% CD8).

This clonotype was recorded a few times. What it binds is unknown. Germline CDR1 MNHEY, CDR2 SVGEGT. The CDR3 extends over 13 amino acids. V was cut by 5 bases and J by 7 bases, with 12 bases left in between. UMIs and a universal primer site were added when TCR cDNA was made by 5'RACE template switching. TCRdb analysed the 5' RACE reads with MiXCR anew, one entry per CDR3 protein. The sample shows 450,000 to 600,000 distinct CDR3 sequences, around 17% of them seen only once. V usage is TRBV6-2 or TRBV6-3 and J usage is TRBJ2-1, with D possibly matching TRBD2 (5 bases). The sequencing here drew on PBMCs, taken around 5 days after the first yellow fever vaccination. The clonotype comes from a man in his late teens or twenties who received the YFV17D yellow fever vaccine. CDR3 amino acids: CASSHLSGNEQFF. The CDR3 region has the DNA TGTGCCAGCAGTCACCTCAGCGGTAATGAGCAGTTCTTC.